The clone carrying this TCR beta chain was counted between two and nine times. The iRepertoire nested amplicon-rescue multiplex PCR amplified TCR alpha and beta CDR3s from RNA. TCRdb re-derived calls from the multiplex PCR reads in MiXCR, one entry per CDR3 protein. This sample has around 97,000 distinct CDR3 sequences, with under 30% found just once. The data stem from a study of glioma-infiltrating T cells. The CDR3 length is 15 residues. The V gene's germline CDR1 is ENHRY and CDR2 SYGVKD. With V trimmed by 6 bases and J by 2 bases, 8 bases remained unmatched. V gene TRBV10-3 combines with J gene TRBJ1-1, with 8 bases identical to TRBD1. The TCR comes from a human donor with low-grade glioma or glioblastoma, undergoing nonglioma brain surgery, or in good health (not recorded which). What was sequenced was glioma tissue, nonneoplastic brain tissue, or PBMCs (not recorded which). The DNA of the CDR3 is TGTGCCATCAGGGACCGGGACAGGCCCAACACTGAAGCTTTCTTT. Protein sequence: CAIRDRDRPNTEAFF.